The 29 T cell receptor beta chains below come from one sample, sequenced in a study of Graves' ophthalmopathy and Graves' hyperthyroidism. For repertoire sequencing, the TCR beta CDR3 regions were amplified from RNA transcripts. RT-PCR with HTBI primers came first, then second-round multiplex PCR. TCRdb re-called the multiplex PCR reads through MiXCR, storing one row per CDR3 protein. Here the sample spans approximately 700,000 distinct CDR3 sequences, approximately 40% being singletons. What was sequenced was peripheral blood. These receptors all stem from an adult man with Graves' ophthalmopathy.

This clonotype has just a few counts. V and J are TRBV7-9 and TRBJ1-1; TRBD1 might be the D (5 bases). V lost 5 bases to trimming and J lost 2 bases, with 15 bases between them. The germline V gene encodes CDR1 SEHNR and CDR2 FQNEAQ (reference sequence). The CDR3 length is 15 residues. The DNA for the CDR3 is TGTGCCAGCAGCAAGGGACGGGCGCTTAACACTGAAGCTTTCTTT. Its translation is CASSKGRALNTEAFF.

This clonotype occurred a few times. The chain is built from TRBV14 and TRBJ2-2; D is ambiguous. This CDR3 is built from 12 residues. Germline V gene data show CDR1 as SGHDN and CDR2 as FVKESK. Trimming shortened V by 1 base and J by 11 bases, and 8 bases separated the two germline ends. The CDR3 DNA follows: TGTGCCAGCAGCCAAGCGCCGGACGAGCTGTTTTTT. This translates into CASSQAPDELFF.

This clonotype was seen a handful of times. The chain couples TRBV10-1 to TRBJ2-5; 8 bases align to TRBD1. Germline-derived CDR1 and CDR2 are WNHNN and SYGVQD (reference sequence). Trimming cost V 2 bases and J 2 bases; bases outside gene matches: 4. This CDR3 has 15 amino acids. CDR3 protein: CASSERTGRQETQYF. The CDR3 DNA is TGCGCCAGCAGTGAGCGGACAGGGCGGCAAGAGACCCAGTACTTC.

With respect to this clonotype: Without the conserved terminal phenylalanine or tryptophan, this CDR3 likely stems from a read error. The DNA is left out, because the CDR3 cannot be placed on it with certainty; the CDR3 is given as TCRdb lists it. V and J are TRBV7-9 and TRBJ2-6; the table calls TRBD1, which could not be checked here. Germline V CDR1 and CDR2: SEHNR, FQNEAQ (reference sequence). The CDR3 is made up of 11 amino acids, end residues included. The CDR3 protein is CASSLGAVGDT.

The chain carries TRBV9 and TRBJ1-1; D perhaps matches TRBD1 (5 bases). The V end was cut by 5 bases, the J end by 3 bases, with 20 bases between. CDR3 length: 16 residues. The V gene's germline CDR1 is SGDLS and CDR2 YYNGEE. The CDR3 spells CASRPGSGRSYTEAFF. CDR3 coding DNA: TGTGCCAGCAGACCTGGGTCGGGGCGGAGCTACACTGAAGCTTTCTTT.

This sequence joins TRBV29-1 and TRBJ2-2; D unresolved. V was trimmed by 4 bases and J by 1 base, leaving 10 bases between them. This CDR3 spans 14 amino acids. CDR1 SQVTM and CDR2 ANQGSEA come from the germline V gene. The CDR3 here is CSVGRSLNTGELFF. CDR3 nucleotide sequence: TGCAGCGTTGGTCGGTCACTGAACACCGGGGAGCTGTTTTTT.

This clonotype showed up just a few times. The chain employs TRBV7-9 and TRBJ1-4, with D tentatively TRBD1 (5 bases). CDR1 and CDR2 from the germline V gene are SEHNR and FQNEAQ (reference sequence). The CDR3 is made up of 16 amino acids. Trimming shortened V by 1 base and J by 7 bases, and 16 bases separated the two germline ends. In nucleotides, the CDR3 is TGTGCCAGCAGCTTAGATAGTTCCGGGGCGCGTGAAAAACTGTTTTTT. As protein: CASSLDSSGAREKLFF.

The rearrangement joins TRBV6-5 to TRBJ1-5; the match to TRBD1 covers 7 bases. The length of the CDR3 is 14 residues. Germline V gene lookup returns CDR1 MNHEY and CDR2 SVGAGI. The ends lost 2 bases at V and 9 bases at J; junction bases unmatched: 7. CDR3 in DNA: TGTGCCAGCAGTTACGACAGGGACCATGGGCCCCAGCATTTT. Translating it yields CASSYDRDHGPQHF.

J is TRBJ1-4 and V is TRBV15, with 8 bases fitting TRBD1. Trimming took 4 bases from V and 3 from J; bases not matched to a gene: 19. Germline CDR1 LNHNV, CDR2 YYDKDF (reference sequence). The CDR3 runs 20 residues. The CDR3 DNA reads as TGTGCCACCAGCAAATCCCCGGGTGGGGGACAGGTCTCCCCTAATGAAAAACTGTTTTTT. It specifies CATSKSPGGGQVSPNEKLFF.

V and J are TRBV12-3 or TRBV12-4 and TRBJ2-7; TRBD1 matches at 7 bases. V was pared by 6 bases and J by 7 bases, with 6 bases of the junction left unmatched. This CDR3 has 12 amino acids. The CDR3 DNA reads TGTGCCAGCAGGACAGGGTTTGGTGAGCAGTACTTC. This encodes CASRTGFGEQYF.

This clonotype was seen more than once but under ten times. CDR3 amino acids: CASSAGDPEETQYF. The CDR3 DNA reads as TGTGCCAGCAGTGCGGGAGATCCGGAAGAGACCCAGTACTTC. This sequence joins TRBV11-2 and TRBJ2-5; 7 bases fit TRBD2. The CDR3 has 14 amino acids. V lost 6 bases to trimming and J lost 3 bases; unmatched junction nucleotides: 7. Per germline, CDR1 SGHAT and CDR2 FQNNGV.

This clonotype was counted many times. The chain recombines TRBV5-1 with TRBJ1-1, with D perhaps matching TRBD1 (5 bases). Germline CDR1 is SGHRS and CDR2 is YFSETQ. The CDR3 covers 14 residues. Trimming removed 0 bases at V and 3 bases at J, with 9 bases between. The CDR3 bases are TGCGCCAGCAGCTTGGCCGGGGCAGACACTGAAGCTTTCTTT. The encoded protein is CASSLAGADTEAFF.

This clonotype came up many times. V is TRBV19 and J is TRBJ1-5; D is unclear. Deletions cut 9 bases from V and 2 bases from J, with 14 bases between. Germline CDR1 and CDR2: LNHDA and SQIVND (reference sequence). The CDR3 runs to 14 residues. The CDR3 sequence is CASMRTGGNQPQHF. Written as DNA, the CDR3 is TGTGCCAGCATGCGTACCGGAGGCAATCAGCCCCAGCATTTT.

Only a few counts were recorded for this clonotype. This chain connects TRBV12-3 or TRBV12-4 to TRBJ1-1; D remains ambiguous. Trimming pared 6 bases from V and 6 bases from J, leaving 20 bases between. The CDR3 runs 15 residues. The DNA for the CDR3 is TGTGCCAGCAGCCAAGTAATCGCCGGCAGTCCTGAAGCTTTCTTT. Amino acid sequence: CASSQVIAGSPEAFF.

This chain links TRBV5-1 with TRBJ1-2; 8 bases agree with TRBD1. The CDR3 has 14 amino acids. Germline CDR1 SGHRS, CDR2 YFSETQ. The V segment lost 3 bases and the J segment 3 bases; nucleotides outside the gene matches: 4. The CDR3 DNA sequence: TGCGCCAGCAGCTCATCAGGGGGCGACTATGGCTACACCTTC. It translates to CASSSSGGDYGYTF. The full variable domain, completed using reference TRBV5-1 and TRBJ1-2, is KAGVTQTPRYLIKTRGQQVTLSCSPISGHRSVSWYQQTPGQGLQFLFEYFSETQRNKGNFPGRFSGRQFSNSRSEMNVSTLELGDSALYLCASSSSGGDYGYTFGSGTRLTVV.

This clonotype was observed a few times. Compared with germline, one end of the junction differs, possibly owing to a read error. The chain recombines TRBV10-3 with TRBJ2-6; a weak D match, TRBD1 (5 bases). The germline gives CDR1 ENHRY, CDR2 SYGVKD. This CDR3 is built from 16 residues. The CDR3 is CASSRTRGSGANVLTF. The CDR3 DNA sequence: TGTGCCAGCAGTCGGACACGCGGTTCTGGGGCCAACGTCCTGACTTTC.

CDR3 amino acids: CAASTGVNGYTF. The CDR3 DNA is TGTGCCGCCTCGACAGGGGTCAACGGCTACACCTTC. The chain recombines TRBV10-3 with TRBJ1-2, with 8 bases identical to TRBD1. Germline CDR1 is ENHRY and CDR2 is SYGVKD. This CDR3 comprises 12 residues. Trimming took 11 bases from V and 8 from J; bases not matched to a gene: 10.

This chain uses TRBV4-2 with TRBJ1-5; D is undetermined. Per germline, CDR1 LGHNA and CDR2 YNFKEQ. Trimming pared 0 bases from V and 7 bases from J, leaving 7 bases between. The CDR3 sequence is 13 residues long. The CDR3 here is CASSQDQLQPQHF. The CDR3 DNA reads as TGTGCCAGCAGCCAAGATCAGTTGCAGCCCCAGCATTTT.

At least ten counts were recorded for this clonotype. The germline gene is not matched at one end of the junction; a read error may be the cause. V and J are TRBV2 and TRBJ2-5, with a tentative D call TRBD1 (6 bases). CDR3 length: 13 amino acids. CDR1 is SNHLY, CDR2 FYNNEI, per germline. The CDR3: CASSEQGQETQYF. DNA of the CDR3: TGCGCCAGCAGTGAGCAGGGGCAAGAGACCCAGTACTTC.

On this clonotype itself: A read error may be the cause here, since a much bigger clone is one base away. This chain joins TRBV7-9 and TRBJ1-1, with a tentative D call TRBD1 (5 bases). This CDR3 contains 13 residues. Germline values: CDR1 SEHNR, CDR2 FQNEAQ (reference sequence). With 11 bases removed from V and 1 base from J, the gap between germline ends came to 14 bases. The CDR3 spells CALDRTPNTEAFF. DNA of the CDR3: TGTGCCCTTGACAGAACCCCGAACACTGAAGCTTTCTTT.

This clonotype has only a few counts. One junction end disagrees with the germline gene, perhaps due to a read error. The CDR3 reads CASSPGELGNQPQHF. The CDR3 region has the DNA TGTGCCAGCAGTCCAGGGGAATTGGGCAATCAGCCCCAGCATTTT. The gene calls are TRBV24-1 and TRBJ1-5; a possible D gene is TRBD1 (6 bases). This CDR3 is 15 amino acids long. Germline V CDR1 and CDR2: KGHDR, SFDVKD.

The chain couples TRBV7-9 to TRBJ1-3, with a possible D match to TRBD1 (5 bases). The CDR3 is 17 residues long. Germline V gene sequence: CDR1 SEHNR, CDR2 FQNEAQ (reference sequence). Trimming removed 8 bases at V and 0 bases at J, with 20 bases between. DNA for the CDR3: TGTGCCAGCTCCCCCGGGACCTCTCCGAGCTCTGGAAACACCATATATTTT. This gives the protein CASSPGTSPSSGNTIYF.

The chain employs TRBV6-5 and TRBJ2-5; 9 bases line up with TRBD1. Germline-derived CDR1 and CDR2 are MNHEY and SVGAGI. The CDR3 extends over 14 amino acids. The J segment lost 9 bases and the V segment lost 5 bases, leaving 10 bases of the junction unmatched. The CDR3 DNA is TGTGCCAGCAGTATGGGACAGGGTGGCCAGCCCCAGTACTTC. Translated: CASSMGQGGQPQYF.

This clonotype was detected a few times. This chain connects TRBV6-2 or TRBV6-3 to TRBJ2-5, with TRBD2 matching 9 bases. CDR1 MNHEY and CDR2 SVGEGT come from the germline V gene. Losses at the gene ends were 2 bases for V and 5 bases for J; bases not matched to a gene: 12. The CDR3 length is 17 residues. CDR3 sequence: CASSYGVGSGGAETQYF. CDR3 DNA sequence: TGTGCCAGCAGTTACGGCGTGGGTAGCGGGGGTGCGGAGACCCAGTACTTC.

The rearrangement uses TRBV19 and TRBJ1-1, with D hard to call. CDR3 length equals 13 residues. Germline CDR1 reads LNHDA; CDR2 reads SQIVND (reference sequence). V lost 4 bases and J 1 base, leaving 7 bases between the germline ends. The CDR3 loop is CASSTRRNTEAFF. CDR3 in DNA: TGTGCCAGTAGTACTAGGCGGAACACTGAAGCTTTCTTT.

The chain has TRBV7-9 and TRBJ1-2; 10 bases are shared with TRBD1. Germline trimming cut 5 bases from V and 8 bases from J; bases unmatched to any gene: 11. The length of the CDR3 is 15 residues. Per germline, CDR1 SEHNR and CDR2 FQNEAQ (reference sequence). CDR3 nucleotide sequence: TGTGCCAGCAGCCCCAGGACAGGGGGAGTCGTGGGCTACACCTTC. Its protein product is CASSPRTGGVVGYTF. The full variable domain, completed using reference TRBV7-9 and TRBJ1-2, is DTGVSQNPRHKITKRGQNVTFRCDPISEHNRLYWYRQTLGQGPEFLTYFQNEAQLEKSRLLSDRFSAERPKGSFSTLEIQRTEQGDSAMYLCASSPRTGGVVGYTFGSGTRLTVV.

The CDR3 sequence is CASSIDLAVGANEKLFF. CDR3 nucleotides: TGTGCCAGTAGTATAGATCTGGCAGTTGGAGCTAATGAAAAACTGTTTTTT. This chain uses TRBV19 with TRBJ1-4; D is unresolved. This CDR3 has 17 residues. Germline CDR1 reads LNHDA; CDR2 reads SQIVND (reference sequence). Trimming pared 0 bases from V and 3 bases from J, leaving 14 bases between.

As concerns this clonotype: Germline is not matched at one junction end, which may reflect a read error. The rearrangement uses TRBV7-9 and TRBJ1-3; no definite D call. Per the germline V gene, CDR1 is SEHNR and CDR2 is FQNEAQ (reference sequence). The CDR3 contains 15 residues. The CDR3 region has the DNA TGTGCCAGCGGCTTATATGGGTTCTCTGGAAACACCATATATTTT. Its translation: CASGLYGFSGNTIYF. Supplemented by reference TRBV7-9 and TRBJ1-3, the full variable domain reads DTGVSQNPRHKITKRGQNVTFRCDPISEHNRLYWYRQTLGQGPEFLTYFQNEAQLEKSRLLSDRFSAERPKGSFSTLEIQRTEQGDSAMYLCASGLYGFSGNTIYFGEGSWLTVV.

The chain joins TRBV2 to TRBJ2-7; 7 bases align to TRBD1. Germline CDR1 is SNHLY and CDR2 is FYNNEI. This CDR3 has 13 residues. J was trimmed by 3 bases and V by 6 bases; bases with no gene match: 5. CDR3 DNA sequence: TGTGCCAGCAGCCGACAGGGCTACTACGAGCAGTACTTC. It codes for CASSRQGYYEQYF.